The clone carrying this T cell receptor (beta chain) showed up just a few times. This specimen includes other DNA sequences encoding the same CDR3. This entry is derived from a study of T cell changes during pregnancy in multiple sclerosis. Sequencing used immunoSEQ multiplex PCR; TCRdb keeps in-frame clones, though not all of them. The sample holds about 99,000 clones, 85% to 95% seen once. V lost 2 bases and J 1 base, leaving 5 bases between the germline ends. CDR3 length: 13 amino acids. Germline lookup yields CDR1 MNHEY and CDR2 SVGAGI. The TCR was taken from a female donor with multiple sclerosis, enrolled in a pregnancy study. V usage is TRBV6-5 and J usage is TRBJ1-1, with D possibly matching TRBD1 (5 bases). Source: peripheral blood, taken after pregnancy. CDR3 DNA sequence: TGTGCCAGCAGTTACACAGGGAACACTGAAGCTTTCTTT. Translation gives CASSYTGNTEAFF.